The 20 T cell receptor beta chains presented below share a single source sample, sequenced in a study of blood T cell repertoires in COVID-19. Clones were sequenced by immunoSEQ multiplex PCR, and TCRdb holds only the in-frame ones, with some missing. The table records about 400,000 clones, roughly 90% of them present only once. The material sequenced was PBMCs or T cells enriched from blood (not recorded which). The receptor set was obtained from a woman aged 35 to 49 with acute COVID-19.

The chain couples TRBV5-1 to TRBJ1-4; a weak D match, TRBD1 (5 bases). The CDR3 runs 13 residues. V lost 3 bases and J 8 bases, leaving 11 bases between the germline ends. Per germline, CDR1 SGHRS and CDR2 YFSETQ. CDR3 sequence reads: CASSSVQGEKLFF. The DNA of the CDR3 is TGCGCCAGCAGCTCGGTCCAGGGAGAAAAACTGTTTTTT.

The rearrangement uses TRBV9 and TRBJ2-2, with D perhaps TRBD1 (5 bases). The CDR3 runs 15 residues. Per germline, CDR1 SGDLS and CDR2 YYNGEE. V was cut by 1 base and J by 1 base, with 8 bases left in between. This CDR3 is CASSVHTGNTGELFF. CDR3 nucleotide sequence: TGTGCCAGCAGCGTACACACAGGGAACACCGGGGAGCTGTTTTTT.

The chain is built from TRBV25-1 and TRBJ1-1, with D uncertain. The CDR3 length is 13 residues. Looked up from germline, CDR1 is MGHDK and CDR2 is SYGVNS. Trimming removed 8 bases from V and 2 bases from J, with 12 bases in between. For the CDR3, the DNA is TGTGCCAGCCTACCAGGAATTAACACTGAAGCTTTCTTT. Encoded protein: CASLPGINTEAFF.

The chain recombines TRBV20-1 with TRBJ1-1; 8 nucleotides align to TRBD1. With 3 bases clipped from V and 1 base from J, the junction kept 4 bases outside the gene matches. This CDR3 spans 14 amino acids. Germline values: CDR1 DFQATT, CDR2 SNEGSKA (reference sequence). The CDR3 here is CSASSDRANTEAFF. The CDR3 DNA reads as TGCAGTGCTAGTTCGGACAGGGCGAACACTGAAGCTTTCTTT.

In nucleotides, the CDR3 is TGTGCCAGCAGTGAATGGGGCGATACGCAGTATTTT. Translating gives CASSEWGDTQYF. This rearrangement joins TRBV6-1 to TRBJ2-3; the D gene is possibly TRBD1 (5 bases). The CDR3 totals 12 residues. Germline assignment: CDR1 MNHNS and CDR2 SASEGT. The V and J ends lost 2 bases and 6 bases respectively, with 6 bases between them.

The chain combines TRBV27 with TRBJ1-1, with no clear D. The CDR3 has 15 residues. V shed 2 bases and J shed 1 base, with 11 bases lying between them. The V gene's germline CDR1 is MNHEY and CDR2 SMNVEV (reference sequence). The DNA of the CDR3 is TGTGCCAGCAGTTTAACGAGGGTCTCGAACACTGAAGCTTTCTTT. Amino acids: CASSLTRVSNTEAFF.

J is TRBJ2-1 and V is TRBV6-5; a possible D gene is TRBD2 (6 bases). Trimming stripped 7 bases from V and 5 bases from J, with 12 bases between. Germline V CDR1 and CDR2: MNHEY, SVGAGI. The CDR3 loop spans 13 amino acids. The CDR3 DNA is TGTGCCAGCACCCCGGGACTCAACAATGAGCAGTTCTTC. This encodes CASTPGLNNEQFF.

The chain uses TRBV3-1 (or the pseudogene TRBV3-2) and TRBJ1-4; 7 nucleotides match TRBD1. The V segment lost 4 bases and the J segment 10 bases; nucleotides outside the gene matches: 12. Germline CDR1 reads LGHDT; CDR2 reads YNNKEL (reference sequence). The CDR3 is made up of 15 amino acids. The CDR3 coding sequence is TGTGCCAGCAGCCGGGAAGGGGGCAGGGAGACAAAACTGTTTTTT. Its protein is CASSREGGRETKLFF.

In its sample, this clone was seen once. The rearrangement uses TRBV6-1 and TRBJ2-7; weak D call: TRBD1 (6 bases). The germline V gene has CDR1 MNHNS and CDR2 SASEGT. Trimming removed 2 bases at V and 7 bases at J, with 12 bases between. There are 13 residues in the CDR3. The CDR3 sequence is CASSENRVGEQYF. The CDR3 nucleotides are TGTGCCAGCAGTGAAAACAGGGTGGGAGAGCAGTACTTC.

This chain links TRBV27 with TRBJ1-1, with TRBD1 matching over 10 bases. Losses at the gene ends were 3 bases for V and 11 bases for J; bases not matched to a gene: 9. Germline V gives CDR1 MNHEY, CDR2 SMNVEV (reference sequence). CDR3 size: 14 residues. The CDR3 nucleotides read TGTGCCAGCAGTTTTAGTCTCGGGACAGGGGTCGCTTTCTTT. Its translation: CASSFSLGTGVAFF.

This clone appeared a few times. The CDR3 DNA follows: TGTGCCAGCAGCTTGACGGACAAGGGGCTTTCGCCCCAGCATTTT. Protein: CASSLTDKGLSPQHF. The rearrangement uses TRBV7-9 and TRBJ1-5, with D maybe TRBD1 (5 bases). The CDR3 covers 15 residues. In germline, CDR1 is SEHNR, CDR2 FQNEAQ (reference sequence). V was shortened by 3 bases and J by 9 bases, with 18 bases between the two germline ends.

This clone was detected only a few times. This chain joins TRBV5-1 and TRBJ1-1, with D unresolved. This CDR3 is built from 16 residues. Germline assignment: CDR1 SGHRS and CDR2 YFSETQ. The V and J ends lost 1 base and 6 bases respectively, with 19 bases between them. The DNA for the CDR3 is TGCGCCAGCAGCTTGCCAGGAGGGCTTGGGTTCTCTGAAGCTTTCTTT. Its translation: CASSLPGGLGFSEAFF.

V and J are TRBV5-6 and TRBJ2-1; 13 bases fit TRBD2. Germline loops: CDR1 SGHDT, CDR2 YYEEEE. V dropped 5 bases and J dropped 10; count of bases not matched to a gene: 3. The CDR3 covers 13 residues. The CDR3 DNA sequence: TGTGCCAGCAGTCGGGGACTAGCGGGGGAGCAGTTCTTC. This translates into CASSRGLAGEQFF. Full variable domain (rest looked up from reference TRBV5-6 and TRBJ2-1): DAGVTQSPTHLIKTRGQQVTLRCSPKSGHDTVSWYQQALGQGPQFIFQYYEEEERQRGNFPDRFSGHQFPNYSSELNVNALLLGDSALYLCASSRGLAGEQFFGPGTRLTVL.

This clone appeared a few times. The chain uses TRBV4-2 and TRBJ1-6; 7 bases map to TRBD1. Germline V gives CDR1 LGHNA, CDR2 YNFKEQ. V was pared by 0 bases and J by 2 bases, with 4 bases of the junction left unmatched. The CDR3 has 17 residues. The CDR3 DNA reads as TGTGCCAGCAGCCAAGAAGGGGGCCGGACCTATAATTCACCCCTCCACTTT. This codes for CASSQEGGRTYNSPLHF.

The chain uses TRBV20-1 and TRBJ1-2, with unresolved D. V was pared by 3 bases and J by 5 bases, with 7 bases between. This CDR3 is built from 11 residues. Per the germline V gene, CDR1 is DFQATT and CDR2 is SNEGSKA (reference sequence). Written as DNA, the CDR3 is TGCAGTGCTAGTACCGGGTATGGCTACACCTTC. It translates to CSASTGYGYTF.

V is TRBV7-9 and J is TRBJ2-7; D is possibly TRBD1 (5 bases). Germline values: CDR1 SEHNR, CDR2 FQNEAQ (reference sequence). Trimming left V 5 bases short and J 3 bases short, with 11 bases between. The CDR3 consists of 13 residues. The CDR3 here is CASSAPTGYEQYF. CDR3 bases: TGTGCCAGCAGCGCCCCAACAGGCTACGAGCAGTACTTC.

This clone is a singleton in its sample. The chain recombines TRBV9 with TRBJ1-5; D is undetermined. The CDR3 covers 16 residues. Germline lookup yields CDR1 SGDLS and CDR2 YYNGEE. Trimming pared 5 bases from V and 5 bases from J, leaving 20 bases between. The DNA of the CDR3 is TGTGCCAGCAGAGACTGTTGCAGATTTTATCATCAGCCCCAGCATTTT. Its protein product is CASRDCCRFYHQPQHF.

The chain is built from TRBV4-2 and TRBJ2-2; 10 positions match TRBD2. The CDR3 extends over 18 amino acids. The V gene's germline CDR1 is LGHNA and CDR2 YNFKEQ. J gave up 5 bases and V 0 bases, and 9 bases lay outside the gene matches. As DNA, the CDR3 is TGTGCCAGCAGCCAAGAAACATATAGCGGGGGGTCAACCGGGGAGCTGTTTTTT. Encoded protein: CASSQETYSGGSTGELFF.

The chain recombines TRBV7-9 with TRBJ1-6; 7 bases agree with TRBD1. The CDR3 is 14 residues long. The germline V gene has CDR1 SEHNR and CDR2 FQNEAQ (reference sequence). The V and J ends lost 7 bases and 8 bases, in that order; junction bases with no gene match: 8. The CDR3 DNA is TGTGCCAGCAACAAACAGGGGTTGGATTCACCCCTCCACTTT. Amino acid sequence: CASNKQGLDSPLHF.

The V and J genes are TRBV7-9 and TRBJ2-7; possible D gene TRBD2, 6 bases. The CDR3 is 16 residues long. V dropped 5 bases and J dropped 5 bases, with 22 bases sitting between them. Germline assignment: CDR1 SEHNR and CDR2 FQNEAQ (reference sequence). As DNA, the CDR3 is TGTGCCAGCAGCCCCCGCGGGACGGATCTTCAGGACGAGCAGTACTTC. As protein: CASSPRGTDLQDEQYF.